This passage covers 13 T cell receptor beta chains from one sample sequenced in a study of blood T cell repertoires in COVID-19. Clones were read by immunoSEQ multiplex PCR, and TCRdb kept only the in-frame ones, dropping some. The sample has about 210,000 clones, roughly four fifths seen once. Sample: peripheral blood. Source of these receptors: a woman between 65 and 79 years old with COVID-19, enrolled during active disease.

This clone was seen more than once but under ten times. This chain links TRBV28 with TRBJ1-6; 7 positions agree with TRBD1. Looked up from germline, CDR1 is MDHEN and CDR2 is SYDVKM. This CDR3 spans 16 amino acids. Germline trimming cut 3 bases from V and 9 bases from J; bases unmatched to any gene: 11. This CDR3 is CASSFPQGDRSSPLHF. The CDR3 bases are TGTGCCAGCAGTTTCCCCCAGGGGGATCGGAGTTCACCCCTCCACTTT.

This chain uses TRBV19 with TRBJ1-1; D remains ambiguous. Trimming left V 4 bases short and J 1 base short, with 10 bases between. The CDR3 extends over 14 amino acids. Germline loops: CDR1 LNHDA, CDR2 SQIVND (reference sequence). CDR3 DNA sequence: TGTGCCAGTAGTACTTTCACAGAGAACACTGAAGCTTTCTTT. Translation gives CASSTFTENTEAFF.

This chain's CDR3 is CASSKRENYGYTF. CDR3 sequence (DNA): TGTGCCAGCAGCAAGCGGGAGAACTATGGCTACACCTTC. The chain combines TRBV9 with TRBJ1-2; D gene uncertain. Trimming took 4 bases from V and 2 from J, leaving 9 bases between them. From germline, CDR1 is SGDLS and CDR2 YYNGEE. This CDR3 spans 13 amino acids. Looking up the rest from reference TRBV9 and TRBJ1-2 gives the full variable domain: DSGVTQTPKHLITATGQRVTLRCSPRSGDLSVYWYQQSLDQGLQFLIQYYNGEERAKGNILERFSAQQFPDLHSELNLSSLELGDSALYFCASSKRENYGYTFGSGTRLTVV.

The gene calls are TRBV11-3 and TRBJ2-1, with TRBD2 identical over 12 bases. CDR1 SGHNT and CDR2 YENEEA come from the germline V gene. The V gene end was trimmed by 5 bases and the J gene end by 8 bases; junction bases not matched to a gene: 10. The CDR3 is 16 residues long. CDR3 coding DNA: TGTGCCAGCAGCCATCGGGCTAGCGGGAGGGAGGATGAGCAGTTCTTC. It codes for CASSHRASGREDEQFF.

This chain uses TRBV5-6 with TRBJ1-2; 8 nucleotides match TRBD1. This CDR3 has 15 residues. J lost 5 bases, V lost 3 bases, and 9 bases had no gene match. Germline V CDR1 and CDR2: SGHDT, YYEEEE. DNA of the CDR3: TGTGCCAGCAGCTACAGGGGACAGGCGAGATATGGCTACACCTTC. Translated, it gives CASSYRGQARYGYTF.

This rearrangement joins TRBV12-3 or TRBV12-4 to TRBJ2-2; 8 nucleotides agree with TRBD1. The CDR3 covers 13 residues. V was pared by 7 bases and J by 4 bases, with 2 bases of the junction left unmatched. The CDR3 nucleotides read TGTGCCAGCAACGACAGGGGCACCGGGGAGCTGTTTTTT. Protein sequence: CASNDRGTGELFF.

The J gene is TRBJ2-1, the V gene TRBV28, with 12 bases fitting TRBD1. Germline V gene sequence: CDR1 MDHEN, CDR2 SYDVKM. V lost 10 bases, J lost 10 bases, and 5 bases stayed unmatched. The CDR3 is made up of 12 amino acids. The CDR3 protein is CAKRDRGQEQFF. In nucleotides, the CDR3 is TGTGCCAAACGGGACAGGGGGCAGGAGCAGTTCTTC.

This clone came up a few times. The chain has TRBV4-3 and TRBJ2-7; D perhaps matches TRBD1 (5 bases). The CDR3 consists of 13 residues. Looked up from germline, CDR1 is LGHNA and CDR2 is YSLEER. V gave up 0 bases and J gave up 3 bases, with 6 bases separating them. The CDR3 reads CASSQDQGYEQYF. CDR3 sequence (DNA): TGCGCCAGCAGCCAAGATCAGGGCTACGAGCAGTACTTC.

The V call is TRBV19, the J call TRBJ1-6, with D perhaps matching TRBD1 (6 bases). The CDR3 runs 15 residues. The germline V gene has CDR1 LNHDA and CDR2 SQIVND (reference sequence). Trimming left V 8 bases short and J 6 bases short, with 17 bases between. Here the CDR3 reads CASGARQVTNSPLHF. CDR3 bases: TGTGCCAGTGGGGCCCGACAGGTGACTAATTCACCCCTCCACTTT.

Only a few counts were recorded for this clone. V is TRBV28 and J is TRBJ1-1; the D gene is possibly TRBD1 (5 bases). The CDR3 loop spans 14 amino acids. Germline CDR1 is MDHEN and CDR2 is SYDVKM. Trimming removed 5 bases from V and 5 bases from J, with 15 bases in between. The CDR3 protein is CASSPQGFRTEAFF. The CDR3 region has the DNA TGTGCCAGCAGTCCTCAGGGTTTTCGGACTGAAGCTTTCTTT.

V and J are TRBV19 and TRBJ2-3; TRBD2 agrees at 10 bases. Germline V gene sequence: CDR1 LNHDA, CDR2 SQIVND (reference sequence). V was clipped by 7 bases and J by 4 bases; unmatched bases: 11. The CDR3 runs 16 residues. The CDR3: CASKQGAGGTADTQYF. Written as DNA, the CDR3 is TGTGCCAGTAAACAGGGAGCGGGAGGGACAGCAGATACGCAGTATTTT.

In DNA form, the CDR3 reads TGCGCCAGCAGCCAAGTACAACTAGCGGGAGGAACCGCCACAGATACGCAGTATTTT. Residues: CASSQVQLAGGTATDTQYF. V usage is TRBV4-1 and J usage is TRBJ2-3; 12 nucleotides line up with TRBD2. The length of the CDR3 is 19 residues. In germline, CDR1 is MGHRA, CDR2 YSYEKL. The ends lost 1 base at V and 2 bases at J; junction bases unmatched: 10.

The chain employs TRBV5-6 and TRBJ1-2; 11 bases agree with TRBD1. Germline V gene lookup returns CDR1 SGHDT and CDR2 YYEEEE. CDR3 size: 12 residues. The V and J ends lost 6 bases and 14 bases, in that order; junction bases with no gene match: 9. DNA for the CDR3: TGTGCCAGCAAGTACTCAGGGACAGGGGGGACCTTC. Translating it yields CASKYSGTGGTF.